This TCR beta chain is drawn from a study of STAT5B mutations in CD4+ large granular lymphocyte leukemia. General study points: Patient CD4-sorted repertoires stayed more clonal than healthy ones after leukemic-clone removal.

Authors' data handling: Lowest detectable productive clonotype frequency was 2.59 x 10-5. Data came from immunoSEQ multiplex PCR; TCRdb stores just in-frame clones and leaves some out. For V, J and clone size, that table is used; D and trimming come from the DNA. The data show about 32,000 clones, approximately 80% seen once. This clone was seen only a few times. Its antigen is as yet unknown. Sequencing was carried out using CD4+ T cells from blood buffy coats. The receptor was isolated from a human donor in good health.

The CDR3, as DNA: TGTGCCAGCAGCTTCACTTTTGGCCTACCTAACTATGGCTACACCTTC. It encodes CASSFTFGLPNYGYTF. This chain joins TRBV7-2 and TRBJ1-2; the D is unclear. Trimming left V 3 bases short and J 0 bases short, with 14 bases between. Germline-derived CDR1 and CDR2 are SGHTA and FQGNSA. The CDR3 loop spans 16 amino acids.